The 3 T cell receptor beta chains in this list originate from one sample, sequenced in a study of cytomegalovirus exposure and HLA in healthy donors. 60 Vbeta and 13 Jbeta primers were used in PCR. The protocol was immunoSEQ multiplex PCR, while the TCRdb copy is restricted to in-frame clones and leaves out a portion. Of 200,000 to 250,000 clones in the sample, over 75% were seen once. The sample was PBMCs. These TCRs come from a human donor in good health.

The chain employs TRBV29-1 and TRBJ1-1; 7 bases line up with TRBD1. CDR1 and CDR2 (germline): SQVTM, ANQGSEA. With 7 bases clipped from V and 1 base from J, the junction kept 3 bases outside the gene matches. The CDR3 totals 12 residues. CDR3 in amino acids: CSAHRGNTEAFF. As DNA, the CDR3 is TGCAGCGCTCACAGGGGGAACACTGAAGCTTTCTTT.

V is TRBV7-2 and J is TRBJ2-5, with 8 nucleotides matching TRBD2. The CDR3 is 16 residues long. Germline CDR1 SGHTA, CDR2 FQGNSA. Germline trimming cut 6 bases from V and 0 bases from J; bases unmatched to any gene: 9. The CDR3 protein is CASSPIRGGYQETQYF. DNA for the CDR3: TGTGCCAGCAGTCCGATTCGGGGGGGGTACCAAGAGACCCAGTACTTC.

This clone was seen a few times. CDR3: CASNTGTGAYEQYF. CDR3 in DNA: TGTGCCAGCAATACCGGGACAGGAGCCTACGAGCAGTACTTC. The chain is built from TRBV7-9 and TRBJ2-5, with 8 nucleotides matching TRBD1. Gene TRBJ2-7 matches the end of the DNA better, so the J call may be wrong. Germline CDR1 is SEHNR and CDR2 is FQNEAQ (reference sequence). CDR3 length: 14 amino acids.